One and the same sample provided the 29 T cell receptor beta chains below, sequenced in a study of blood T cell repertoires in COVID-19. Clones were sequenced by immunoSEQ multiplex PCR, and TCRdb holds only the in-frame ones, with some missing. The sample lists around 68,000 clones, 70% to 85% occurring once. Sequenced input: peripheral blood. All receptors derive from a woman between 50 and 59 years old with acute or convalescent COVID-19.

The CDR3 spells CAWRPRTGGSNQPQHF. The CDR3 region has the DNA TGTGCCTGGAGACCCCGGACAGGCGGGAGCAATCAGCCCCAGCATTTT. This sequence joins TRBV30 and TRBJ1-5, with 7 bases aligning to TRBD1. The CDR3 runs to 16 residues. Looked up from germline, CDR1 is GTSNPN and CDR2 is SVGIG (reference sequence). Unmatched junction bases numbered 9, after V lost 3 bases and J lost 1 base.

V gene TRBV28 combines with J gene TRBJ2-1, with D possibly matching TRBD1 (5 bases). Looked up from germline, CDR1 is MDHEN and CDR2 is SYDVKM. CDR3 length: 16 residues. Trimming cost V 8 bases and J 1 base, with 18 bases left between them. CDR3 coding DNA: TGTGCCAGCCTCACCTTCCAGGGATTGTCCTACAATGAGCAGTTCTTC. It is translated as CASLTFQGLSYNEQFF.

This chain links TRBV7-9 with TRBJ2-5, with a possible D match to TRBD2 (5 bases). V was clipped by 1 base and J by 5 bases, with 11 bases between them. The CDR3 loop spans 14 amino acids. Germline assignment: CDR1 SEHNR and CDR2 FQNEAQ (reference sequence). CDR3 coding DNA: TGTGCCAGCAGCTTAGAACTAGTCTGGGAGACCCAGTACTTC. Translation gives CASSLELVWETQYF.

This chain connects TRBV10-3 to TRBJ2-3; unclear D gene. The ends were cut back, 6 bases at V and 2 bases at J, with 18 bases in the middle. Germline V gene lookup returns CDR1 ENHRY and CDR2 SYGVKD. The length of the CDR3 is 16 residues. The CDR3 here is CAIRDHDKLATDTQYF. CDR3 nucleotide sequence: TGTGCCATCAGGGATCACGACAAACTGGCCACAGATACGCAGTATTTT.

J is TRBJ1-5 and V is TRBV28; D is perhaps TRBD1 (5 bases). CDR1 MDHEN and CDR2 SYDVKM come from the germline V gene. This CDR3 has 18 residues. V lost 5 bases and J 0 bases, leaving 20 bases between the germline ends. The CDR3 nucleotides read TGTGCCAGCAGTACCCCCCGGGCAGGGACTTTTAGCAATCAGCCCCAGCATTTT. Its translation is CASSTPRAGTFSNQPQHF.

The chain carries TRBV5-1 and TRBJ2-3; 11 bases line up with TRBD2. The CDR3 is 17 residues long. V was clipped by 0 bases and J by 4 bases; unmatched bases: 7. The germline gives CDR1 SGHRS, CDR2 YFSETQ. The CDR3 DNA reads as TGCGCCAGCAGCTTGGTCAAGGTAGCGGGGGGGGCAGATACGCAGTATTTT. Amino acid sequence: CASSLVKVAGGADTQYF.

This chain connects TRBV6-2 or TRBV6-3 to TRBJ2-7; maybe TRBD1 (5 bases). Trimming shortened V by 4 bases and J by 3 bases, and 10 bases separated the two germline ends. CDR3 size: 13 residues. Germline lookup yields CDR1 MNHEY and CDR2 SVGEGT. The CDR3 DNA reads TGTGCCAGCAGTTGGAGACAGAGCTACGAGCAGTACTTC. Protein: CASSWRQSYEQYF.

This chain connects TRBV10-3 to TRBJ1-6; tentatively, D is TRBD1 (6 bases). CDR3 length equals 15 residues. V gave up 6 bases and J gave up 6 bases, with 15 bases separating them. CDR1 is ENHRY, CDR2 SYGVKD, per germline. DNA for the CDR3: TGTGCCATCAGCCCTTCAGGGGATTCTAATTCACCCCTCCACTTT. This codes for CAISPSGDSNSPLHF.

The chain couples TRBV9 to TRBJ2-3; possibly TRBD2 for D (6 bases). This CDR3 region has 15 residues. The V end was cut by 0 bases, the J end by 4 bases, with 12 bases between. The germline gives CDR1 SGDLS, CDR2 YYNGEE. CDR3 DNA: TGTGCCAGCAGCGTAGGGGTCCTAGCGTCAGATACGCAGTATTTT. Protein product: CASSVGVLASDTQYF.

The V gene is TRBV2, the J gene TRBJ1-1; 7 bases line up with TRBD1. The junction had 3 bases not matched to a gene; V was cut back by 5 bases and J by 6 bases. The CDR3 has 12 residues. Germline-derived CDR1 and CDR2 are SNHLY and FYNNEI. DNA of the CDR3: TGTGCCAGCAGTTCAGGGGGTGCTGAAGCTTTCTTT. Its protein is CASSSGGAEAFF.

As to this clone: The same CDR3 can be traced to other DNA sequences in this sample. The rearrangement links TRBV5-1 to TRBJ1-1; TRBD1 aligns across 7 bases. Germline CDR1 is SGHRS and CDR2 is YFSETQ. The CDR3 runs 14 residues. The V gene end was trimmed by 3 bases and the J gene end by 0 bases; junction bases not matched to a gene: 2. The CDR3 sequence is CASSSGQMNTEAFF. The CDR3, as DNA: TGCGCCAGCAGCTCGGGACAGATGAACACTGAAGCTTTCTTT.

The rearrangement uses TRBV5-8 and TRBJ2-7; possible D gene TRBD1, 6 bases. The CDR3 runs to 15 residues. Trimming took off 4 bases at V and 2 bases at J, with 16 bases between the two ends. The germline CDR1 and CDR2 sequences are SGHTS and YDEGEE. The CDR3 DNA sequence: TGTGCCAGCAGCGGGATCCGGGACATAACCTACGAGCAGTACTTC. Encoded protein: CASSGIRDITYEQYF.

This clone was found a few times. CDR3 in amino acids: CASSPSGQLLDGYTF. The CDR3 nucleotides read TGTGCCAGCTCACCAAGTGGGCAGCTTCTCGATGGCTACACCTTC. The chain couples TRBV18 to TRBJ1-2; D is unclear. Germline values: CDR1 KGHSH, CDR2 LQKENI. The CDR3 is made up of 15 amino acids. V was pared by 2 bases and J by 6 bases, with 16 bases between.

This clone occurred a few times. The CDR3 sequence is CASSYPRWTGNYEQYF. The DNA for the CDR3 is TGTGCCAGCAGTTACCCGCGGTGGACAGGGAACTACGAGCAGTACTTC. The chain joins TRBV6-2 or TRBV6-3 to TRBJ2-7, with TRBD1 identical over 8 bases. CDR1 MNHEY and CDR2 SVGEGT come from the germline V gene. Unmatched junction bases numbered 9, after V lost 2 bases and J lost 3 bases. CDR3 length: 16 residues.

CDR3 loop: CASSPGGTGAYGYTF. As DNA, the CDR3 is TGTGCCAGCTCACCCGGGGGAACAGGGGCCTATGGCTACACCTTC. V gene TRBV18 combines with J gene TRBJ1-2; the match to TRBD1 covers 7 bases. Per the germline V gene, CDR1 is KGHSH and CDR2 is LQKENI. The CDR3 extends over 15 amino acids. V shed 3 bases, J shed 4 bases, and the junction held 8 bases outside the gene matches.

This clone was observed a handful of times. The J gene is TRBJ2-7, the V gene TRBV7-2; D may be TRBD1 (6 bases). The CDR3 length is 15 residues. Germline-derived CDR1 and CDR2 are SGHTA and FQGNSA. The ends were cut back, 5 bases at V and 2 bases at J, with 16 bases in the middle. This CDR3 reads CASSQAPGQPYEQYF. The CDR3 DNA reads TGTGCCAGCAGCCAGGCACCGGGACAACCCTACGAGCAGTACTTC.

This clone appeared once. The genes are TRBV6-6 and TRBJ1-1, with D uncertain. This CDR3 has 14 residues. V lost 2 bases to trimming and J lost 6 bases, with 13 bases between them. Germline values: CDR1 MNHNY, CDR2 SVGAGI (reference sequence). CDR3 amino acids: CASSYGLGSPEAFF. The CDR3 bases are TGTGCCAGCAGTTACGGTTTAGGGAGCCCTGAAGCTTTCTTT.

The CDR3 nucleotides are TGCGCCAGCAGCCAATCCGTACAGGGCAGATACAATGAGCAGTTCTTC. It encodes CASSQSVQGRYNEQFF. This chain connects TRBV4-1 to TRBJ2-1; D is perhaps TRBD1 (6 bases). V lost 2 bases to trimming and J lost 4 bases, with 15 bases between them. The CDR3 extends over 16 amino acids. Germline values: CDR1 MGHRA, CDR2 YSYEKL.

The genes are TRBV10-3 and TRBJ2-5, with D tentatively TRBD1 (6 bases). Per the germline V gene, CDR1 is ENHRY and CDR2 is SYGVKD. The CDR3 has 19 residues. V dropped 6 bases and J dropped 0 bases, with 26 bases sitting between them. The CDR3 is CAIRGRAQSGVPNQETQYF. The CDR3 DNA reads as TGTGCCATCAGAGGAAGGGCGCAATCAGGGGTCCCCAACCAAGAGACCCAGTACTTC.

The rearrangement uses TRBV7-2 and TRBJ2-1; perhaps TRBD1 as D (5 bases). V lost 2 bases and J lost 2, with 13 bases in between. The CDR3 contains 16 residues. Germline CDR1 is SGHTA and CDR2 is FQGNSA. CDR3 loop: CASSLSSDIAYNEQFF. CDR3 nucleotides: TGTGCCAGCAGCTTATCATCGGACATCGCCTACAATGAGCAGTTCTTC.

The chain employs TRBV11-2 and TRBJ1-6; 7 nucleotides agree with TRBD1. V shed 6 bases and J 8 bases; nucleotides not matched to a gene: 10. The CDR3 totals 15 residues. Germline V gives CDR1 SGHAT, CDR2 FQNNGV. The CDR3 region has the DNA TGTGCCAGCAGTTTTACAGGGGATGACTATTCACCCCTCCACTTT. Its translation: CASSFTGDDYSPLHF.

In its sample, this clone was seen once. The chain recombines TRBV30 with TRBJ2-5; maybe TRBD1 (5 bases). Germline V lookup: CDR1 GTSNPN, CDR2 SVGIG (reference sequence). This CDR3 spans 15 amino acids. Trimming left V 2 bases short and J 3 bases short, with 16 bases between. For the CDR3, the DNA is TGTGCCTGGAGTCCAGGGTTGGGAAGAGAAGAGACCCAGTACTTC. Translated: CAWSPGLGREETQYF.

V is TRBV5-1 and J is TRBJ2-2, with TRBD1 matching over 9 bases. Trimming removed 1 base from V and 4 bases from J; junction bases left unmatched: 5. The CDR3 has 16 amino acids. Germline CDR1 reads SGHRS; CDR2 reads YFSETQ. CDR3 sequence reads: CASSLRGQGSTGELFF. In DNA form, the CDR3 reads TGCGCCAGCAGCTTGAGGGGACAGGGAAGCACCGGGGAGCTGTTTTTT.

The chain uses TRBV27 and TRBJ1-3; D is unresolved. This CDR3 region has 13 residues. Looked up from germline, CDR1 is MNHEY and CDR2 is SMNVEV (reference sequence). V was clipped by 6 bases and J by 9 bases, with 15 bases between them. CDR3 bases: TGTGCCAGCAGACCGACTGTTGAAAGCACCATATATTTT. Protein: CASRPTVESTIYF.

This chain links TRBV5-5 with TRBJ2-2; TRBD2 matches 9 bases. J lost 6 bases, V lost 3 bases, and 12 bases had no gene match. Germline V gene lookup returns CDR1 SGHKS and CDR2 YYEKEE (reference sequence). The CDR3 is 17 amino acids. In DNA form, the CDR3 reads TGTGCCAGCAGCTCTCAAGCGGGGATAGCGGGGGCCGGGGAGCTGTTTTTT. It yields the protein CASSSQAGIAGAGELFF.

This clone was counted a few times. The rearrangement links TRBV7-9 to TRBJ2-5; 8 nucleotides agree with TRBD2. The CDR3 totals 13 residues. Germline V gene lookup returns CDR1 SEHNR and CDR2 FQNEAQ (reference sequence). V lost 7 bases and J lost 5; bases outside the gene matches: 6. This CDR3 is CASNREGGETQYF. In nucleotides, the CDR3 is TGTGCCAGCAACCGGGAGGGCGGGGAGACCCAGTACTTC.

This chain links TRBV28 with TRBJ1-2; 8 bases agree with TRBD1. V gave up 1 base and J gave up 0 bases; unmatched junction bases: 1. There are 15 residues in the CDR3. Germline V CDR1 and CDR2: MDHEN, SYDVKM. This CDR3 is CASSLSTGANYGYTF. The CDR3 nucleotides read TGTGCCAGCAGTTTATCGACAGGGGCTAACTATGGCTACACCTTC.

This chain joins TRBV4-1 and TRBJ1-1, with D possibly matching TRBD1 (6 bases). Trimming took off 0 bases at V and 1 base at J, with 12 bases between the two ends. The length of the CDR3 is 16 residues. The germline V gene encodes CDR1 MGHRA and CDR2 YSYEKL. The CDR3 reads CASSQDPGARNTEAFF. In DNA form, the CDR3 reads TGCGCCAGCAGCCAAGACCCAGGGGCAAGGAACACTGAAGCTTTCTTT.

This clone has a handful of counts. The CDR3 DNA reads TGTGCCAGCACCACTAATTGGGGGCGAGGTGGCTACACCTTC. Protein: CASTTNWGRGGYTF. The V gene is TRBV28, the J gene TRBJ1-2, with D possibly being TRBD1 (6 bases). The CDR3 is 14 amino acids. V lost 7 bases, J lost 7 bases, and 19 bases lay in between. The V gene's germline CDR1 is MDHEN and CDR2 SYDVKM.